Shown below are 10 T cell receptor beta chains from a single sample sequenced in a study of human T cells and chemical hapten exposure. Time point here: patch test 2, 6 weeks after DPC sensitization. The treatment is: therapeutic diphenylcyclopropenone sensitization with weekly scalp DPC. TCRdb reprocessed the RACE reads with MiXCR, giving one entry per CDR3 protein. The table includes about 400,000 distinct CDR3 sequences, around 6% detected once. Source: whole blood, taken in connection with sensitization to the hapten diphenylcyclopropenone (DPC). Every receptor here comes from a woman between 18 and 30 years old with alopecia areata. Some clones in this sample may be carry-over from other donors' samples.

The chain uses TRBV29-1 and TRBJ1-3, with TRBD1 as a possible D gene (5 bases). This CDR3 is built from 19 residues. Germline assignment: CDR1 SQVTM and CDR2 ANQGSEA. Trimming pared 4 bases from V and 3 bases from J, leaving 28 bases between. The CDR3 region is CSVGGNIRQPGLGGNTIYF. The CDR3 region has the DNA TGCAGCGTTGGAGGGAACATCAGACAGCCCGGGCTGGGTGGAAACACCATATATTTT.

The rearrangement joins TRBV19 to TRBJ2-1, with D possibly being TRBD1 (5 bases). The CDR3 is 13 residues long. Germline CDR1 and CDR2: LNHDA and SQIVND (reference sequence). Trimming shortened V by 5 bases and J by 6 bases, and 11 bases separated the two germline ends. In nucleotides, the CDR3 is TGTGCCAGTAGTTCAGGGTATGGCAATGAGCAGTTCTTC. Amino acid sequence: CASSSGYGNEQFF.

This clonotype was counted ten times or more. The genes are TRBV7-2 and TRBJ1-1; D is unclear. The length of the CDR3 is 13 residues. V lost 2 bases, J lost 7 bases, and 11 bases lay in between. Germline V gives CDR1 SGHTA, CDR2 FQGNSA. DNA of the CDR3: TGTGCCAGCAGCTTATCAGTTGGAGGTGAAGCTTTCTTT. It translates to CASSLSVGGEAFF.

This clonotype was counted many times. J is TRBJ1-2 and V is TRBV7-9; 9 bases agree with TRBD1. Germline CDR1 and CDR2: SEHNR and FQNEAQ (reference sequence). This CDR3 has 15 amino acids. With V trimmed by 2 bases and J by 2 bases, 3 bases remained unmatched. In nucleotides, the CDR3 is TGTGCCAGCAGCTTATGGGACAGGGAGAACTATGGCTACACCTTC. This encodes CASSLWDRENYGYTF.

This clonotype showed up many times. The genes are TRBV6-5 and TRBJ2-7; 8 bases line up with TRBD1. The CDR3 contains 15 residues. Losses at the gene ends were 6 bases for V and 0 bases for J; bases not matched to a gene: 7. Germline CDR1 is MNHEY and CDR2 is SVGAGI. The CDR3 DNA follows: TGTGCCAGCAGGACAGACAGGGGAACCTCCTACGAGCAGTACTTC. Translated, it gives CASRTDRGTSYEQYF.

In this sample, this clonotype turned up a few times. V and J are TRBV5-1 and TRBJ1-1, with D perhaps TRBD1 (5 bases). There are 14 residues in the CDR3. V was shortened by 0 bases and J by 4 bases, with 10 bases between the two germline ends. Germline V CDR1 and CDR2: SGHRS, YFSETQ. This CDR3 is CASSLEQGTTEAFF. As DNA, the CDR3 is TGCGCCAGCAGCTTGGAGCAGGGTACCACTGAAGCTTTCTTT.

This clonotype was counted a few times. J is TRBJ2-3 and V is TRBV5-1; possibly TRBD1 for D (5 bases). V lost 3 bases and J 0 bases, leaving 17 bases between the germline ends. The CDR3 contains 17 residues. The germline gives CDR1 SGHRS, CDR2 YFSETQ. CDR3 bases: TGCGCCAGCAGCTGGGGCTACGGAGTGGGTAGCACAGATACGCAGTATTTT. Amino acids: CASSWGYGVGSTDTQYF.

CDR3: CASSLSGQTRHTQYF. DNA for the CDR3: TGTGCCAGCAGTTTATCGGGCCAGACCCGTCATACGCAGTATTTT. The chain is built from TRBV6-5 and TRBJ2-3, with D hard to call. V lost 4 bases and J 7 bases, leaving 18 bases between the germline ends. The CDR3 consists of 15 residues. Germline V CDR1 and CDR2: MNHEY, SVGAGI.

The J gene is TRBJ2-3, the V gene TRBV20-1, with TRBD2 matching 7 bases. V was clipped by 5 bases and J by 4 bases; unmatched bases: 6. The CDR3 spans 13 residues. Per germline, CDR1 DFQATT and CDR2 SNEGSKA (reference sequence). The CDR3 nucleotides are TGCAGTGCTCAATGGACTAGTCCAGATACGCAGTATTTT. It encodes CSAQWTSPDTQYF.

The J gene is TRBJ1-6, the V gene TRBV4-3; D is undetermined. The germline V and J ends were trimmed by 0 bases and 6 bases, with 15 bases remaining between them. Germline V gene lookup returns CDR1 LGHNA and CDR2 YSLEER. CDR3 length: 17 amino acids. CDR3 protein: CASSQDFRSSLNSPLHF. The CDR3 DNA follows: TGCGCCAGCAGCCAAGATTTCCGGAGTTCGCTTAATTCACCCCTCCACTTT.